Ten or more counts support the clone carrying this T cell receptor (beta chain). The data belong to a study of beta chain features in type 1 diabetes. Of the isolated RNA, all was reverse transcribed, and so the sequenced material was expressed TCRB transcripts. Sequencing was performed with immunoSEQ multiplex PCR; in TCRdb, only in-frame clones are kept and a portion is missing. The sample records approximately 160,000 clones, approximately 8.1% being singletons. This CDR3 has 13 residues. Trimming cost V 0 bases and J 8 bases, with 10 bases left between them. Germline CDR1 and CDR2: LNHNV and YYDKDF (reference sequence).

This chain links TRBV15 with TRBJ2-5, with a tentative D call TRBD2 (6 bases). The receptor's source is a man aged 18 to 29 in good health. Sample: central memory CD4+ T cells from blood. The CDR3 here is CATSRDVGTTQYF. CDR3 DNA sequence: TGTGCCACCAGCAGAGATGTTGGGACTACCCAGTACTTC.